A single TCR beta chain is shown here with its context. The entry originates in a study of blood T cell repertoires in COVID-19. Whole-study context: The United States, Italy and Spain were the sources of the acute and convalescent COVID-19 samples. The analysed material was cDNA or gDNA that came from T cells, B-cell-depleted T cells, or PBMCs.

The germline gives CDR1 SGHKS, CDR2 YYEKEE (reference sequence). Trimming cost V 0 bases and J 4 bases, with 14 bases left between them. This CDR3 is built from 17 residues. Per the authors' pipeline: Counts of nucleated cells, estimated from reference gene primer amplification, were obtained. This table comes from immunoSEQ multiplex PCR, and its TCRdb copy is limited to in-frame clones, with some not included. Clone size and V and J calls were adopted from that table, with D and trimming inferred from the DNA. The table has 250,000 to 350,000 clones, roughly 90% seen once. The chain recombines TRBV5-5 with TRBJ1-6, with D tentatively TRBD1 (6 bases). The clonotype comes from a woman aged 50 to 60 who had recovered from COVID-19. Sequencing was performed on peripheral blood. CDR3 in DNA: TGTGCCAGCAGCTTGGACAGGGTCCGAGTGTATAATTCACCCCTCCACTTT. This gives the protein CASSLDRVRVYNSPLHF. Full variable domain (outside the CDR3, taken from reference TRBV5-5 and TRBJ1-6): DAGVTQSPTHLIKTRGQQVTLRCSPISGHKSVSWYQQVLGQGPQFIFQYYEKEERGRGNFPDRFSARQFPNYSSELNVNALLLGDSALYLCASSLDRVRVYNSPLHFGNGTRLTVT.